This T cell receptor beta chain was identified in a study of blood T cell repertoires in COVID-19. The wider study: Spain, Italy and the United States supplied samples that represented acute and convalescent COVID-19. PBMCs, B-cell-depleted T cells, or T cells provided the cDNA or gDNA that made up the material.

A single count supports this clone. This CDR3 has 14 amino acids. V shed 4 bases and J 2 bases; nucleotides not matched to a gene: 3. Germline assignment: CDR1 SNHLY and CDR2 FYNNEI. In the source study's methods: For nucleated cells, counts were estimated from reference gene primer amplification. Data came from immunoSEQ multiplex PCR; TCRdb stores just in-frame clones and leaves some out. V and J calls and clone size follow that table, whereas D and trimming were derived from the DNA. This table holds 93,000 or so clones, 87% found once. The receptor's source is a man aged 45-65 years in a cohort sampled during active COVID-19. The chain couples TRBV2 to TRBJ2-7; 9 positions match TRBD1. Sequenced material: peripheral blood. CDR3 amino acids: CASSGDRAAYEQYF. The CDR3 DNA sequence: TGTGCCAGCAGTGGGGACAGGGCGGCCTACGAGCAGTACTTC.